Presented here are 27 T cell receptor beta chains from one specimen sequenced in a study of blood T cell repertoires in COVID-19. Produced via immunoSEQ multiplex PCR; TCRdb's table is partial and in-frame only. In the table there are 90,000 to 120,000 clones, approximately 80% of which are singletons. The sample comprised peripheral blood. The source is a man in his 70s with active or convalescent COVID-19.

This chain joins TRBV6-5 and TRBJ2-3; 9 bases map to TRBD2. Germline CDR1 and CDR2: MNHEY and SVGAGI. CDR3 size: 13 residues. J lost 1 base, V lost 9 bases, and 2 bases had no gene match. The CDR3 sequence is CASRTSGTDTQYF. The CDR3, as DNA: TGTGCCAGTCGGACTAGCGGCACAGATACGCAGTATTTT.

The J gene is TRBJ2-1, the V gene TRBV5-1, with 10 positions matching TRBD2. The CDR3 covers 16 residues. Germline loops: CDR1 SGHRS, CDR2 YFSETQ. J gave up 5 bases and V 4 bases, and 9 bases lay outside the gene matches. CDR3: CASSVSPGLANNEQFF. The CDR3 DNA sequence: TGCGCCAGCAGCGTCTCTCCGGGACTAGCGAACAATGAGCAGTTCTTC.

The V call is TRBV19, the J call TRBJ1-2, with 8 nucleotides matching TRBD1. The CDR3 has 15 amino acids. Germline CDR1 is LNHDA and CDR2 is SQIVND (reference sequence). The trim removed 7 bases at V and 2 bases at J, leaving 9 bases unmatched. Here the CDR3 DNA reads TGTGCCAGTAAACTAGACAGGGGCCGAAACTATGGCTACACCTTC. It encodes CASKLDRGRNYGYTF.

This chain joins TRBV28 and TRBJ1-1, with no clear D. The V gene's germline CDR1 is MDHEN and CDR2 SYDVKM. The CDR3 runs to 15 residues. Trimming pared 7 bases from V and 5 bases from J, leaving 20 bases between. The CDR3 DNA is TGTGCCAGCACTCGATGGGCGGGAGGGAGAACTGAAGCTTTCTTT. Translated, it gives CASTRWAGGRTEAFF.

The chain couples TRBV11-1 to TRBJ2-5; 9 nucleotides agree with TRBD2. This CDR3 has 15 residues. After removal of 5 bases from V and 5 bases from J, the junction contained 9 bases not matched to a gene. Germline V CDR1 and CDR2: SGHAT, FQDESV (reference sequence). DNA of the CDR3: TGTGCCAGCAGCAAGTCAGGGACTAGCCGTGAGACCCAGTACTTC. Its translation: CASSKSGTSRETQYF. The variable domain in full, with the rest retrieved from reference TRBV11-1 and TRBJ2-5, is EAEVAQSPRYKITEKSQAVAFWCDPISGHATLYWYRQILGQGPELLVQFQDESVVDDSQLPKDRFSAERLKGVDSTLKIQPAELGDSAMYLCASSKSGTSRETQYFGPGTRLLVL.

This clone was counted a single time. DNA of the CDR3: TGTGCCAGCAGCTCGGGACAGAGCTCCTACGAGCAGTACTTC. Translating gives CASSSGQSSYEQYF. This rearrangement joins TRBV5-5 to TRBJ2-7; 7 bases map to TRBD1. This CDR3 is 14 amino acids long. The V gene end was trimmed by 3 bases and the J gene end by 0 bases; junction bases not matched to a gene: 3. Per the germline V gene, CDR1 is SGHKS and CDR2 is YYEKEE (reference sequence).

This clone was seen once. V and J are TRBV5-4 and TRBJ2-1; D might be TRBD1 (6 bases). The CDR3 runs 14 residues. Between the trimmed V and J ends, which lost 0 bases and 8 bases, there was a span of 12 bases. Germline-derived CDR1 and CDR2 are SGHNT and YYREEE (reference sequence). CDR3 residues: CASSLEDRWYEQFF. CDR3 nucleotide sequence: TGTGCCAGCAGCTTGGAGGACAGATGGTATGAGCAGTTCTTC.

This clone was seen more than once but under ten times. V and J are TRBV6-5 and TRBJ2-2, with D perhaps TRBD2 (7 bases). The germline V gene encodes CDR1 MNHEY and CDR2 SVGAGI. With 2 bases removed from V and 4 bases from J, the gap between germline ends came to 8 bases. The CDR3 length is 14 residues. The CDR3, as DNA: TGTGCCAGCAGTTACAGGGGGGGCACCGGGGAGCTGTTTTTT. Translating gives CASSYRGGTGELFF.

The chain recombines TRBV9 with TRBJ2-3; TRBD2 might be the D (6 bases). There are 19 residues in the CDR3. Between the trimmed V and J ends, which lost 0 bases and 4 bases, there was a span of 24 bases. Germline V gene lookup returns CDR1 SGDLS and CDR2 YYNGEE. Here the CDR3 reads CASSVGGGGGHLRSDTQYF. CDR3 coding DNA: TGTGCCAGCAGCGTAGGTGGGGGAGGAGGTCACCTAAGATCAGATACGCAGTATTTT.

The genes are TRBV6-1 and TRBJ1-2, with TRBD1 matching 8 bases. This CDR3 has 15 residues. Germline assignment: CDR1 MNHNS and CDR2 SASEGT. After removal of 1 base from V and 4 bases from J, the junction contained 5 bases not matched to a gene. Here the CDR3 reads CASSEEPGGGYGYTF. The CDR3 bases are TGTGCCAGCAGTGAAGAACCAGGGGGCGGCTATGGCTACACCTTC.

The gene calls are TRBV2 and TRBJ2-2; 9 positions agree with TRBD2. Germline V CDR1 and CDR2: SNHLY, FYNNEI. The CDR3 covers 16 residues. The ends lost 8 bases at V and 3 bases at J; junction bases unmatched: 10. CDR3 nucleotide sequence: TGTGCCAGCTGCGCTGGGGCGGGAGGGGACACCGGGGAGCTGTTTTTT. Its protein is CASCAGAGGDTGELFF.

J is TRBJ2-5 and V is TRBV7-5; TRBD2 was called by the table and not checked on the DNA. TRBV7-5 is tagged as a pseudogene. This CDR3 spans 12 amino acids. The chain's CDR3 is CVRLGGQETQYF. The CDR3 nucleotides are TGTGTCAGGTTGGGAGGTCAAGAGACCCAGTACTTC.

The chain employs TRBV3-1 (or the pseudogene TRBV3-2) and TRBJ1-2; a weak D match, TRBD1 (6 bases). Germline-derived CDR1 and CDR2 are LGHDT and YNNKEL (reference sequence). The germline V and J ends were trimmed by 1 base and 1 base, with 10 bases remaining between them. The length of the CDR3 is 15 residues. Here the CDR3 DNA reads TGTGCCAGCAGCCAAGGGGGCAGGGGTAACTATGGCTACACCTTC. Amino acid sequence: CASSQGGRGNYGYTF.

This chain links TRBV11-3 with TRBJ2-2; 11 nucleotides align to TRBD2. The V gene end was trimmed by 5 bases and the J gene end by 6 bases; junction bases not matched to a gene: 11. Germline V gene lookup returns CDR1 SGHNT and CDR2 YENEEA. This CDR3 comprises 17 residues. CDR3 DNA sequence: TGTGCCAGCAGCCCTAATGGGCGGACTAGCGGGCCCGGGGAGCTGTTTTTT. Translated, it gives CASSPNGRTSGPGELFF.

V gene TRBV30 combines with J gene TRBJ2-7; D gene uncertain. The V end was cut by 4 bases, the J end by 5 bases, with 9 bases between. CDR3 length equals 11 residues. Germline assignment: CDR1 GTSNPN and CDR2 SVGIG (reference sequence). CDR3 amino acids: CAWNFRHEQYF. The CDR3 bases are TGTGCCTGGAACTTTCGCCACGAGCAGTACTTC.

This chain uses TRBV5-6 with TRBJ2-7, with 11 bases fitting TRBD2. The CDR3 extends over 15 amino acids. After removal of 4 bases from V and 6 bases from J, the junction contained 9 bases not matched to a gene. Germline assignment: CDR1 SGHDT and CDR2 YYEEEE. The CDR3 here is CASSRSLAGGLEQYF. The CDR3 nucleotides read TGTGCCAGCAGCCGATCGCTAGCGGGAGGTCTCGAGCAGTACTTC.

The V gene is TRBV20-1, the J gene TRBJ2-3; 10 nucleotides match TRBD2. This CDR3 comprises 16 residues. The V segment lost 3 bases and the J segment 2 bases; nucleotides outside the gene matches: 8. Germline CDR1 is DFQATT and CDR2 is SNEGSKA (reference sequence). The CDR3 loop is CSASGDLAGDTDTQYF. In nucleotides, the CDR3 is TGCAGTGCTAGTGGTGATCTAGCGGGAGACACAGATACGCAGTATTTT.

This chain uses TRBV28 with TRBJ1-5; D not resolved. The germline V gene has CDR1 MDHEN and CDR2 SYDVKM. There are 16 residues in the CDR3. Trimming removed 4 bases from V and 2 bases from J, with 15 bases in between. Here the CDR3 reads CASSSPGNPGNQPQHF. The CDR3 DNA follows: TGTGCCAGCAGTTCCCCCGGGAATCCAGGCAATCAGCCCCAGCATTTT.

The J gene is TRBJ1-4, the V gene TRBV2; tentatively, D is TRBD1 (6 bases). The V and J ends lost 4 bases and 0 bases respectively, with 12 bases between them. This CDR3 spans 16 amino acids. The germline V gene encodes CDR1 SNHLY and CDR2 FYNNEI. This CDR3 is CASSAGGRSTNEKLFF. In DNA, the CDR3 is TGTGCCAGCAGTGCGGGGGGGCGGTCAACTAATGAAAAACTGTTTTTT.

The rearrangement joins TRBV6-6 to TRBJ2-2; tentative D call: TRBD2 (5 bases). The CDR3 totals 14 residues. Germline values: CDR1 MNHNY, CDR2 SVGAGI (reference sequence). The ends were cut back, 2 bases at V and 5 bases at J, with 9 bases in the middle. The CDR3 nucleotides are TGTGCCAGCAGTTACGAGGGTACGACCGGGGAGCTGTTTTTT. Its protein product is CASSYEGTTGELFF.

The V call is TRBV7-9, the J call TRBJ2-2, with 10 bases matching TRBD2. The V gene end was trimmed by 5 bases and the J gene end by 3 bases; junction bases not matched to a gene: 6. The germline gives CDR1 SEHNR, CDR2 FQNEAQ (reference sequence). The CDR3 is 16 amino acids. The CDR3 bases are TGTGCCAGCAGCCCTGGACTAGCGGACTACACCGGGGAGCTGTTTTTT. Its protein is CASSPGLADYTGELFF.

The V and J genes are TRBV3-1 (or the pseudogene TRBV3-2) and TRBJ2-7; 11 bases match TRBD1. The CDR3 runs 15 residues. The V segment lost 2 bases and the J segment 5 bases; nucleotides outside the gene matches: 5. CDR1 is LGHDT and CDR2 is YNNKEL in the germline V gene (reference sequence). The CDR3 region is CASSQRGQGGDEQYF. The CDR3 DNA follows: TGTGCCAGCAGCCAAAGGGGACAGGGGGGCGACGAGCAGTACTTC.

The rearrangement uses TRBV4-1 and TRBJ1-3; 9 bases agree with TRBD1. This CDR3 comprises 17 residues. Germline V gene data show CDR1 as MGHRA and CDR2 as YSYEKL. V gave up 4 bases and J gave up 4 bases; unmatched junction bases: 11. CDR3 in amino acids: CASSPQAPGQGGNTIYF. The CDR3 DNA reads TGCGCCAGCAGCCCTCAGGCCCCGGGACAGGGCGGAAACACCATATATTTT.

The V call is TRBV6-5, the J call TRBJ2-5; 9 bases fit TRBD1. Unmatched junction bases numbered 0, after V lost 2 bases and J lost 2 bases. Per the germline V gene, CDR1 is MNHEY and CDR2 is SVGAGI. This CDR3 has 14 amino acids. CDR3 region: CASSYGTGQETQYF. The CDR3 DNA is TGTGCCAGCAGTTACGGGACAGGGCAAGAGACCCAGTACTTC.

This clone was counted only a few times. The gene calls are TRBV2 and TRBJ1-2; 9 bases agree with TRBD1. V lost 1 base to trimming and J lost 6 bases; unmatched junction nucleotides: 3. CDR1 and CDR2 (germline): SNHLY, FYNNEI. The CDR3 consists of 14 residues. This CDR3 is CASSEGTGVDGYTF. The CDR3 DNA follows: TGTGCCAGCAGTGAAGGGACAGGGGTTGATGGCTACACCTTC.

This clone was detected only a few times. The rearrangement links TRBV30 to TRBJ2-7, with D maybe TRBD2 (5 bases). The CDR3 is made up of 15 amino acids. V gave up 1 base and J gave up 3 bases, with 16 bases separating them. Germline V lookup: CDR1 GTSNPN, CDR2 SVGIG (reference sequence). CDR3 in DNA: TGTGCCTGGAGTGGCCCGGGAATGGGCTACTACGAGCAGTACTTC. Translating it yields CAWSGPGMGYYEQYF.

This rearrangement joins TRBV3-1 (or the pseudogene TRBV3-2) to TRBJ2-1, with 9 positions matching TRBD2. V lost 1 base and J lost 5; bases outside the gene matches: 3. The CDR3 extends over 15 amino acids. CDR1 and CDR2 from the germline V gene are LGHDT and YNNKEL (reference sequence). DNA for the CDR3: TGTGCCAGCAGCCAAGGAGGGACTAGCCACAATGAGCAGTTCTTC. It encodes CASSQGGTSHNEQFF.